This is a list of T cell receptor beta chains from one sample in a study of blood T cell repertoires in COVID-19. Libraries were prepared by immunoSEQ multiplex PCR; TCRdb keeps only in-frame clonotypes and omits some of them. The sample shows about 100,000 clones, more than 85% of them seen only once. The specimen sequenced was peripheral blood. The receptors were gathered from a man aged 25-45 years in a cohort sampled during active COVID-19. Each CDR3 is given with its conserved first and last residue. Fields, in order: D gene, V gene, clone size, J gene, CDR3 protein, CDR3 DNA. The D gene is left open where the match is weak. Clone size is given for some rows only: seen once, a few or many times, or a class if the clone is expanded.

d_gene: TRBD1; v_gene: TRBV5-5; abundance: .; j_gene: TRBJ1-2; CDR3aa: CASSLDGTVTNYGYTF; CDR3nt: TGTGCCAGCAGCTTGGATGGGACAGTTACTAACTATGGCTACACCTTC
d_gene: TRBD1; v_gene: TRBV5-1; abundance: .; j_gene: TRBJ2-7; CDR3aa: CASSFTGGRYEQYF; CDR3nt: TGCGCCAGCAGCTTTACAGGGGGGAGGTACGAGCAGTACTTC
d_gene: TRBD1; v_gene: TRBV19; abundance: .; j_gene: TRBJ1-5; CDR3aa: CASNPRTGRRWHSNQPQHF; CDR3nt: TGTGCCAGTAATCCCCGGACAGGGAGAAGGTGGCATAGCAATCAGCCCCAGCATTTT
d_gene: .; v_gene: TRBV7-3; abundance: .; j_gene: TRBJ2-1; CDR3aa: CASSVGIAVYNEQFF; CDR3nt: TGTGCCAGCAGCGTCGGTATAGCGGTTTACAATGAGCAGTTCTTC
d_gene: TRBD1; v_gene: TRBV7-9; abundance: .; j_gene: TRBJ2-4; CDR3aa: CASSTRDRAIQYF; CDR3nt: TGTGCCAGCAGCACCCGGGACAGGGCCATTCAGTACTTC
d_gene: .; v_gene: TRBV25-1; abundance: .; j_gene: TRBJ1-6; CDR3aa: CASSEPGRGPNNSPLHF; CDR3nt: TGTGCCAGCAGTGAACCCGGCAGGGGCCCGAATAATTCACCCCTCCACTTT
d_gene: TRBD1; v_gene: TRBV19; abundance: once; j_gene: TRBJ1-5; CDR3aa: CASSPSRQGIYGNQPQHF; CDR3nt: TGTGCCAGTAGTCCTTCTCGACAGGGGATCTATGGCAATCAGCCCCAGCATTTT
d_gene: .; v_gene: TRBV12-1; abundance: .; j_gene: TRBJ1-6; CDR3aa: CASSLWGWGRGSPLHF; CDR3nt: .
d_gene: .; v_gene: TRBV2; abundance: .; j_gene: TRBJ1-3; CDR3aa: CASTDGRGSGNTIYF; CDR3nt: TGTGCCAGCACCGACGGGAGGGGCTCTGGAAACACCATATATTTT
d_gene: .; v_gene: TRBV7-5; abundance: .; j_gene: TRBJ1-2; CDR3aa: CARRGQGYYGYTF; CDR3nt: TGTGCCAGAAGGGGACAGGGTTACTATGGCTACACCTTC
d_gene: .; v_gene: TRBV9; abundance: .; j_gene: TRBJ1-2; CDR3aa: CASSVAADPYGYTF; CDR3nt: TGTGCCAGCAGCGTAGCGGCGGATCCCTATGGCTACACCTTC
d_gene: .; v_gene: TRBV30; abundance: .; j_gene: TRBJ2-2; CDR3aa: CAWSEGNNGELFF; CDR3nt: TGTGCCTGGAGTGAGGGGAACAACGGGGAGCTGTTTTTT
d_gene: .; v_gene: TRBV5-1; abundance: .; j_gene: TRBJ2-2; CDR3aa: CASSLWVGTNTGELFF; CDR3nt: TGCGCCAGCAGCTTGTGGGTCGGGACGAACACCGGGGAGCTGTTTTTT
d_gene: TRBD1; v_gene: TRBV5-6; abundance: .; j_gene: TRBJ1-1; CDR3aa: CASSLPQGVNTEAFF; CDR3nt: TGTGCCAGCAGCCTACCCCAGGGGGTCAACACTGAAGCTTTCTTT
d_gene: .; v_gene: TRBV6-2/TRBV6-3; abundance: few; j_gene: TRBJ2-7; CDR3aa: CASSYSRGGDEQYF; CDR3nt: TGTGCCAGCAGTTACTCGAGGGGGGGCGACGAGCAGTACTTC
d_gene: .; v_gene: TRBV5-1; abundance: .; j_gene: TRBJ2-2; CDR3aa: CASSTGSGQLKTGELFF; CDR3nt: TGCGCCAGCAGCACGGGGAGCGGCCAGCTGAAAACCGGGGAGCTGTTTTTT